This record concerns one TCR beta chain sequence. Its antigen is as yet unknown. This CDR3 contains 10 residues. Per the germline V gene, CDR1 is SNHLY and CDR2 is FYNNEI. V gave up 3 bases and J gave up 6 bases, with 3 bases separating them. These data come from a study of early T cells in non-severe SARS-CoV-2 infection. TCRdb used MiXCR to reprocess the 5' RACE reads, holding one entry per CDR3 protein. The table has about 44,000 distinct CDR3 sequences, 10% to 15% seen once; the top ten hold 15% to 20%. General study results and limits: Anti-spike CD8 specificities were favored by VDJdb matching, whose results missed private and CD4 specificities.

Source material: whole blood. The TCR originated in an adult who was a healthcare worker with PCR-confirmed SARS-CoV-2 infection or an uninfected control (not recorded which). The chain has TRBV2 and TRBJ2-7; D is ambiguous. CDR3: CASSDGEQYF. For the CDR3, the DNA is TGTGCCAGCAGTGACGGCGAGCAGTACTTC.